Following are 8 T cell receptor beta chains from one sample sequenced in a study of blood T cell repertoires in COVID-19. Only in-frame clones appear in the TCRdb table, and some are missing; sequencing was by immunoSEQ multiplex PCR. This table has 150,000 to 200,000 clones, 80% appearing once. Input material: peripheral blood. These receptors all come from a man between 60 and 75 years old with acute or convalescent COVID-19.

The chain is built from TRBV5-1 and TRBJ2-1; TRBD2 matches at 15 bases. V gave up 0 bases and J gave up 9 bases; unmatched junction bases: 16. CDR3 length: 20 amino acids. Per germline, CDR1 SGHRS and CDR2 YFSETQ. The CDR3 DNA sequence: TGCGCCAGCAGCTTGGAGCTGGACTGGACTAGCGGGGGGGCCGGCCCTGAGCAGTTCTTC. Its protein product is CASSLELDWTSGGAGPEQFF.

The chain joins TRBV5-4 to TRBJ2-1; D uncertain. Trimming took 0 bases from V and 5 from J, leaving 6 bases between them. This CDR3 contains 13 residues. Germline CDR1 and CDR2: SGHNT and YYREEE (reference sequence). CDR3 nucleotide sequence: TGTGCCAGCAGCTTGGCTCACAACAATGAGCAGTTCTTC. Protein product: CASSLAHNNEQFF.

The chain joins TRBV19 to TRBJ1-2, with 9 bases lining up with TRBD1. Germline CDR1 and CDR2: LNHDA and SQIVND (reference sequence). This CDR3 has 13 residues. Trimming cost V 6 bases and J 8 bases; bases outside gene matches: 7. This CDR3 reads CASRKQGQGGYTF. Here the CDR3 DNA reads TGTGCCAGTAGAAAACAGGGACAGGGAGGCTACACCTTC.

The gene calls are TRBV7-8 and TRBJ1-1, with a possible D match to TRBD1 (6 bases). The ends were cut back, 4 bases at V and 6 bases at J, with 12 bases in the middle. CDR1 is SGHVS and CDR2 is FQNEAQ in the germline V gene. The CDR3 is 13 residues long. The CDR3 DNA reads TGTGCCAGCAGCTCGACAGGTTACCCTGAAGCTTTCTTT. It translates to CASSSTGYPEAFF.

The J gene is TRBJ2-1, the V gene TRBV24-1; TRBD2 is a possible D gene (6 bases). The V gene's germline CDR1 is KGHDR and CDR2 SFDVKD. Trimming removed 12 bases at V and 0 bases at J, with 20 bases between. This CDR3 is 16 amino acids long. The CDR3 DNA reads TGTGCCGGGGTGGAGGTAGCGGAAAGCTCCTACAATGAGCAGTTCTTC. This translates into CAGVEVAESSYNEQFF.

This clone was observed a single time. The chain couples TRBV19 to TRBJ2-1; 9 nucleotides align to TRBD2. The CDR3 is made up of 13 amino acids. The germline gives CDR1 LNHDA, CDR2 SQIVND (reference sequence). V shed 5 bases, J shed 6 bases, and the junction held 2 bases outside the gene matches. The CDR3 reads CASSLAGFNEQFF. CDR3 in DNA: TGTGCCAGTAGTCTAGCGGGATTCAATGAGCAGTTCTTC.

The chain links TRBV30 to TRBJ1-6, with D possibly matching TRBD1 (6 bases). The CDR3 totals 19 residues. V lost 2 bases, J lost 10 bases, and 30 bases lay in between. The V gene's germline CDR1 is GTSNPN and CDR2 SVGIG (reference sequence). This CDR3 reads CAWSNSLGTGRFSGSPLHF. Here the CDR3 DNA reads TGTGCCTGGAGTAACAGTTTGGGCACAGGGAGATTTTCAGGCTCACCCCTCCACTTT.

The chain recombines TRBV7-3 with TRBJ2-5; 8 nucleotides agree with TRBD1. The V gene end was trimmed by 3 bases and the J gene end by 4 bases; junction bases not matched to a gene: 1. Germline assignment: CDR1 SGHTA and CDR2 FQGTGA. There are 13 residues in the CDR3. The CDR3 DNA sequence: TGTGCCAGCAGCTTTACAGGGGGAGAGACCCAGTACTTC. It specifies CASSFTGGETQYF.